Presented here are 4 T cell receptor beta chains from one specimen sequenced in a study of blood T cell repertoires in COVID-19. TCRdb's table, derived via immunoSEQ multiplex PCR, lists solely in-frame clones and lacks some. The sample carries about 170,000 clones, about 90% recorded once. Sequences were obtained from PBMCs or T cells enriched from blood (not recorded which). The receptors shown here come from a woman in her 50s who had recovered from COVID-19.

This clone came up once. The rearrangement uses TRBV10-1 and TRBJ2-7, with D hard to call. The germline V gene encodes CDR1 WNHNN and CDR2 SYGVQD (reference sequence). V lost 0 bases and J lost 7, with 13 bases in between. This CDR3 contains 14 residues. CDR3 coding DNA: TGCGCCAGCAGTGAGTCGTCCCGCGCGCGAGAGCAGTACTTC. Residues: CASSESSRAREQYF.

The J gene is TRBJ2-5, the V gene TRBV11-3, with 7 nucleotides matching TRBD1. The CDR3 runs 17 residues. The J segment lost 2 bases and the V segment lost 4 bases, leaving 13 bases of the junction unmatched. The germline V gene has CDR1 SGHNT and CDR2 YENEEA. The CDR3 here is CASSSWSAGTVQETQYF. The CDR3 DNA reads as TGTGCCAGCAGCTCATGGTCCGCTGGGACAGTACAAGAGACCCAGTACTTC.

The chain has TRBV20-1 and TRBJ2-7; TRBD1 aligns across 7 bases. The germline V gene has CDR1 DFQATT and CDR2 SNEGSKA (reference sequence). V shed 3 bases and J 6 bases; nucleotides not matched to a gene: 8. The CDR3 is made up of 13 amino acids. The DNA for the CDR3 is TGCAGTGCTAGTAGGGGGCTCCTCCCCGAGCAGTACTTC. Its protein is CSASRGLLPEQYF.

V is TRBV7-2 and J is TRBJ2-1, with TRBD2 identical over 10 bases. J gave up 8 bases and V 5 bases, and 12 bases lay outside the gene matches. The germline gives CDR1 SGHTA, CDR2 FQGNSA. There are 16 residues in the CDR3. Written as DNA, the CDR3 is TGTGCCAGCAGCCGGAGGACTAGCGGTTTAAGGGATGAGCAGTTCTTC. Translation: CASSRRTSGLRDEQFF.